One and the same sample provided the 11 T cell receptor beta chains below, sequenced in a study of shared clonotypes between healthy human individuals. Some clones are missing from TCRdb's copy, which holds only in-frame ones; the method was immunoSEQ multiplex PCR. The table lists over 850,000 clones, approximately 78% of them singletons, with 0.52% in the top ten. Sequencing input: memory CD4+ T cells from PBMCs. Sample subset: CD45RA-negative fraction. The receptors were gathered from a man younger than 35 in good health. Some clones in this sample may be carry-over from other donors' samples.

This clone occurred a few times. Other nucleotide sequences in the sample specify the same CDR3. The chain recombines TRBV6-5 with TRBJ1-1; a possible D gene is TRBD1 (6 bases). The CDR3 length is 13 residues. Germline V CDR1 and CDR2: MNHEY, SVGAGI. V lost 1 base to trimming and J lost 4 bases, with 7 bases between them. The CDR3 reads CASSYLGGTEAFF. The CDR3 DNA sequence: TGTGCCAGCAGTTACTTAGGGGGCACTGAAGCTTTCTTT.

This clone was seen a few times. V gene TRBV29-1 combines with J gene TRBJ1-1; 8 bases line up with TRBD1. The J segment lost 6 bases and the V segment lost 7 bases, leaving 4 bases of the junction unmatched. Germline V gene sequence: CDR1 SQVTM, CDR2 ANQGSEA. The CDR3 runs 11 residues. The CDR3 nucleotides are TGCAGCGGTGGACAGGGCGCTGAAGCTTTCTTT. This sequence encodes CSGGQGAEAFF.

V and J are TRBV2 and TRBJ1-5; D not certain. The germline V and J ends were trimmed by 1 base and 4 bases, with 11 bases remaining between them. This CDR3 has 15 residues. The germline V gene encodes CDR1 SNHLY and CDR2 FYNNEI. For the CDR3, the DNA is TGTGCCAGCAGTGAAGGGAGGGCAGCTAATCAGCCCCAGCATTTT. Its protein product is CASSEGRAANQPQHF.

The chain employs TRBV18 and TRBJ1-1; D gene uncertain. Germline values: CDR1 KGHSH, CDR2 LQKENI. The CDR3 has 15 amino acids. Trimming left V 4 bases short and J 2 bases short, with 14 bases between. DNA of the CDR3: TGTGCCAGCTCACGCTGGGAGGAGATAAACACTGAAGCTTTCTTT. This gives the protein CASSRWEEINTEAFF.

This chain links TRBV6-5 with TRBJ1-4, with D perhaps TRBD1 (5 bases). Germline V gives CDR1 MNHEY, CDR2 SVGAGI. Trimming removed 6 bases at V and 5 bases at J, with 13 bases between. This CDR3 spans 14 amino acids. CDR3 loop: CASRSQGWNEKLFF. The CDR3 nucleotides read TGTGCCAGCAGAAGCCAGGGATGGAATGAAAAACTGTTTTTT.

The chain couples TRBV2 to TRBJ2-6; D is unresolved. V was trimmed by 6 bases and J by 0 bases, leaving 9 bases between them. This CDR3 has 15 amino acids. Per germline, CDR1 SNHLY and CDR2 FYNNEI. CDR3 loop: CASSRTYSGANVLTF. The DNA of the CDR3 is TGTGCCAGCAGCAGAACATACTCTGGGGCCAACGTCCTGACTTTC.

CDR3: CASSVVPSANTGELFF. As DNA, the CDR3 is TGTGCCAGCAGCGTAGTTCCTAGCGCCAACACCGGGGAGCTGTTTTTT. The chain uses TRBV9 and TRBJ2-2; a possible D gene is TRBD2 (6 bases). Germline V gene data show CDR1 as SGDLS and CDR2 as YYNGEE. Trimming cost V 0 bases and J 2 bases, with 11 bases left between them. This CDR3 region has 16 residues.

With respect to this clone: This CDR3 is also generated by other DNA sequences in the sample. The V call is TRBV29-1, the J call TRBJ2-5; 8 bases match TRBD1. The J call is doubtful: the DNA matches TRBJ2-7 better. The CDR3 sequence is 14 residues long. CDR1 is SQVTM, CDR2 ANQGSEA, per germline. CDR3 sequence: CSVEARGRSYEQYF. The CDR3 DNA is TGCAGCGTTGAAGCCAGGGGGCGATCCTACGAGCAGTACTTC.

The chain combines TRBV5-5 with TRBJ2-7; maybe TRBD1 (6 bases). Trimming removed 4 bases from V and 2 bases from J, with 13 bases in between. This CDR3 spans 14 amino acids. The germline V gene has CDR1 SGHKS and CDR2 YYEKEE (reference sequence). The chain's CDR3 is CASSGGQSPYEQYF. CDR3 nucleotides: TGTGCCAGCAGCGGTGGACAGTCCCCCTACGAGCAGTACTTC.

The chain combines TRBV2 with TRBJ1-5; the D is unclear. CDR1 and CDR2 (germline): SNHLY, FYNNEI. The V end lost 6 bases, the J end lost 0 bases, and 6 bases lay between the germline ends. The CDR3 is 13 amino acids. DNA for the CDR3: TGTGCCAGCAGGCAATATAGCAATCAGCCCCAGCATTTT. This gives the protein CASRQYSNQPQHF.

The chain joins TRBV28 to TRBJ2-1; D might be TRBD1 (5 bases). Trimming pared 4 bases from V and 10 bases from J, leaving 11 bases between. CDR1 is MDHEN, CDR2 SYDVKM, per germline. This CDR3 is built from 12 residues. The DNA of the CDR3 is TGTGCCAGCAGTTCCCAGGGTTGGGAGCAGTTCTTC. Translation gives CASSSQGWEQFF. Supplemented by reference TRBV28 and TRBJ2-1, the full variable domain reads DVKVTQSSRYLVKRTGEKVFLECVQDMDHENMFWYRQDPGLGLRLIYFSYDVKMKEKGDIPEGYSVSREKKERFSLILESASTNQTSMYLCASSSQGWEQFFGPGTRLTVL.